The 16 T cell receptor beta chains given below trace back to one sample, sequenced in a study of T cell responses to AZD1222 COVID-19 vaccine. Produced via immunoSEQ multiplex PCR; TCRdb's table is partial and in-frame only. The repertoire includes fewer than 150,000 clones, roughly 90% of them detected once, and more than 13% sits in the top ten. Sequenced here: peripheral blood, sampled on day 0 of AZD1222 vaccination. The receptor source for this set is an adult in good health.

The chain recombines TRBV29-1 with TRBJ1-2; no definite D call. The CDR3 contains 14 residues. Trimming pared 7 bases from V and 6 bases from J, leaving 21 bases between. Germline-derived CDR1 and CDR2 are SQVTM and ANQGSEA. The CDR3 DNA reads as TGCAGCGCATGGACCGCTCTGGAGGGCGATGGCTACACCTTC. This sequence encodes CSAWTALEGDGYTF.

The chain joins TRBV7-2 to TRBJ2-6; D could derive from TRBD1 or TRBD2 (5 bases each). The CDR3 is made up of 17 amino acids. Germline CDR1 and CDR2: SGHTA and FQGNSA. Deletions cut 5 bases from V and 5 bases from J, with 19 bases between. CDR3 in amino acids: CASSPWGFGSRANVLTF. CDR3 in DNA: TGTGCCAGCAGCCCTTGGGGGTTTGGGTCTCGGGCCAACGTCCTGACTTTC.

This chain links TRBV15 with TRBJ2-7; 8 bases align to TRBD1. Germline CDR1 and CDR2: LNHNV and YYDKDF (reference sequence). The CDR3 runs to 16 residues. V was pared by 5 bases and J by 2 bases, with 11 bases of the junction left unmatched. The chain's CDR3 is CATSAEWTGLTYEQYF. The CDR3 region has the DNA TGTGCCACCAGCGCCGAATGGACAGGGTTAACCTACGAGCAGTACTTC.

DNA of the CDR3: TGTGCCAGTAGTATGGACAGGGGGTCACACACTGAAGCTTTCTTT. The encoded protein is CASSMDRGSHTEAFF. The chain couples TRBV19 to TRBJ1-1; 10 bases are a match to TRBD1. Germline V gene lookup returns CDR1 LNHDA and CDR2 SQIVND (reference sequence). This CDR3 has 15 residues. The junction had 4 bases not matched to a gene; V was cut back by 3 bases and J by 3 bases.

This clone has more than one count but fewer than ten. The J gene is TRBJ2-7, the V gene TRBV5-1, with 11 bases that match TRBD2. CDR1 SGHRS and CDR2 YFSETQ come from the germline V gene. The trim removed 5 bases at V and 1 base at J, leaving 5 bases unmatched. The CDR3 is 15 amino acids. The CDR3 protein is CASRQLAGGSYEQYF. The CDR3 DNA follows: TGCGCCAGCAGACAGCTAGCGGGAGGTTCCTACGAGCAGTACTTC.

The chain uses TRBV27 and TRBJ2-3, with D perhaps being TRBD1 or TRBD2 (6 bases each). The CDR3 sequence is 14 residues long. Germline V lookup: CDR1 MNHEY, CDR2 SMNVEV (reference sequence). Deletions cut 2 bases from V and 7 bases from J, with 13 bases between. In nucleotides, the CDR3 is TGTGCCAGCAGTTTACGGGGGCCGGAACATACGCAGTATTTT. Residues: CASSLRGPEHTQYF.

The J gene is TRBJ1-1, the V gene TRBV19; 7 bases match TRBD1. This CDR3 comprises 13 residues. Trimming took 6 bases from V and 7 from J; bases not matched to a gene: 8. Germline-derived CDR1 and CDR2 are LNHDA and SQIVND (reference sequence). CDR3 nucleotides: TGTGCCAGTAGCGAGGGACAGACGAATGAAGCTTTCTTT. Its translation: CASSEGQTNEAFF.

This clone turned up a few times. V gene TRBV4-3 combines with J gene TRBJ1-3; TRBD1 matches at 9 bases. J gave up 0 bases and V 3 bases, and 6 bases lay outside the gene matches. The CDR3 runs to 17 residues. Germline values: CDR1 LGHNA, CDR2 YSLEER. The CDR3 nucleotides are TGCGCCAGCAGCCAGGACGGACAGGGGTACTCTGGAAACACCATATATTTT. Its protein product is CASSQDGQGYSGNTIYF.

This chain joins TRBV25-1 and TRBJ1-4; no reliable D call. The CDR3 contains 13 residues. Trimming stripped 8 bases from V and 6 bases from J, with 13 bases between. The germline gives CDR1 MGHDK, CDR2 SYGVNS. The CDR3 nucleotides read TGTGCCAGCTCCCCAGCTGGCGATGAAAAACTGTTTTTT. Its translation: CASSPAGDEKLFF.

The chain combines TRBV5-1 with TRBJ1-5, with D possibly TRBD1 on 5 matching bases. With 3 bases removed from V and 0 bases from J, the gap between germline ends came to 7 bases. Germline-derived CDR1 and CDR2 are SGHRS and YFSETQ. The CDR3 spans 14 residues. The CDR3 protein is CASSSGISNQPQHF. The CDR3 DNA follows: TGCGCCAGCAGCTCAGGGATTAGCAATCAGCCCCAGCATTTT.

The rearrangement uses TRBV5-1 and TRBJ2-5; D tentatively reads TRBD1 or TRBD2 (5 bases each). Between the trimmed V and J ends, which lost 10 bases and 0 bases, there was a span of 16 bases. The germline V gene has CDR1 SGHRS and CDR2 YFSETQ. This CDR3 is 14 amino acids long. CDR3 DNA: TGCGCCGTTGGGGACGGTGGGTACCAAGAGACCCAGTACTTC. This gives the protein CAVGDGGYQETQYF.

This sequence joins TRBV4-3 and TRBJ1-1; D is possibly TRBD1 (6 bases). Trimming took off 4 bases at V and 1 base at J, with 13 bases between the two ends. The CDR3 has 15 amino acids. Germline V CDR1 and CDR2: LGHNA, YSLEER. The DNA of the CDR3 is TGCGCCAGCAGCCCTGGACAGACAGCGAACACTGAAGCTTTCTTT. It specifies CASSPGQTANTEAFF.

The J gene is TRBJ2-7, the V gene TRBV28; 7 nucleotides align to TRBD1. The germline CDR1 and CDR2 sequences are MDHEN and SYDVKM. V lost 4 bases to trimming and J lost 4 bases; unmatched junction nucleotides: 1. The CDR3 totals 12 residues. The CDR3 region is CASSWGQYEQYF. For the CDR3, the DNA is TGTGCCAGCAGTTGGGGACAGTACGAGCAGTACTTC.

The chain couples TRBV4-1 to TRBJ2-7; TRBD1 matches at 8 bases. This CDR3 is built from 15 residues. Germline CDR1 reads MGHRA; CDR2 reads YSYEKL. The J segment lost 0 bases and the V segment lost 5 bases, leaving 6 bases of the junction unmatched. This CDR3 reads CASSSGQGSSYEQYF. The CDR3 DNA is TGCGCCAGCAGCAGCGGACAGGGAAGCTCCTACGAGCAGTACTTC.

The V and J genes are TRBV5-1 and TRBJ2-6, with 9 bases matching TRBD1. The CDR3 has 19 amino acids. Trimming at V came to 1 base and at J to 3 bases, leaving 11 bases not matched to a gene. CDR1 SGHRS and CDR2 YFSETQ come from the germline V gene. The CDR3 coding sequence is TGCGCCAGCAGCTTGACGGGACAGGGCTCGGTTTATGGGGCCAACGTCCTGACTTTC. This codes for CASSLTGQGSVYGANVLTF.

The chain combines TRBV7-6 with TRBJ1-4; D is ambiguous. Per the germline V gene, CDR1 is SGHVS and CDR2 is FNYEAQ. Trimming shortened V by 5 bases and J by 5 bases, and 15 bases separated the two germline ends. The CDR3 consists of 15 residues. In nucleotides, the CDR3 is TGTGCCAGCAGCCGAGAGGACCGACGGAATGAAAAACTGTTTTTT. It encodes CASSREDRRNEKLFF.